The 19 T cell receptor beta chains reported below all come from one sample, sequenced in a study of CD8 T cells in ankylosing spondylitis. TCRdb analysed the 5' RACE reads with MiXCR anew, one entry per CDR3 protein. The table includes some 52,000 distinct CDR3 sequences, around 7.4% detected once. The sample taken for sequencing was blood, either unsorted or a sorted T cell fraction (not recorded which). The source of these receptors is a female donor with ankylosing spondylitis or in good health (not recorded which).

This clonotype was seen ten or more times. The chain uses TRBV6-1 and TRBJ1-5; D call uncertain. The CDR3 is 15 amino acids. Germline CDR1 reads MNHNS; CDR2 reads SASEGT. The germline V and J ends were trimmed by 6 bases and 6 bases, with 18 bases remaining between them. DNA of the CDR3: TGTGCCAGCAGCGAGGACGTCTATGAGGGTCAGCCCCAGCATTTT. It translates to CASSEDVYEGQPQHF.

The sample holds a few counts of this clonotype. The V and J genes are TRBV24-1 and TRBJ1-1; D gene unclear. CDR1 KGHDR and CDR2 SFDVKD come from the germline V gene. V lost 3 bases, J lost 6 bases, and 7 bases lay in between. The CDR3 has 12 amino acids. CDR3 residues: CATSDEGAEAFF. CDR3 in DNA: TGTGCCACCAGTGATGAGGGAGCTGAAGCTTTCTTT.

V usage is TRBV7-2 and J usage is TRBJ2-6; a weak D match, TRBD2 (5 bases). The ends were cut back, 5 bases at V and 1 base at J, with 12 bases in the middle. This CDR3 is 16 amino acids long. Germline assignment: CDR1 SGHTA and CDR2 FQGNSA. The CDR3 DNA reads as TGTGCCAGCAGCCCCGACGGGATATCTGGGGCCAACGTCCTGACTTTC. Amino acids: CASSPDGISGANVLTF.

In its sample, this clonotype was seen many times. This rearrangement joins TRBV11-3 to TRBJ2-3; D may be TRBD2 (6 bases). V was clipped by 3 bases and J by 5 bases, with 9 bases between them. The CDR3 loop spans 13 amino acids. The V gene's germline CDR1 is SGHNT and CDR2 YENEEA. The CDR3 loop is CASSFDGGDTQYF. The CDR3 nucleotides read TGTGCCAGCAGCTTCGACGGGGGAGATACGCAGTATTTT.

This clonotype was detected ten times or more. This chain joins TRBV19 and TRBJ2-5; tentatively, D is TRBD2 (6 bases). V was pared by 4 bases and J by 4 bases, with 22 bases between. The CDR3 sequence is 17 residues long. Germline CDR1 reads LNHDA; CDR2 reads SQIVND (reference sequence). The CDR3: CASSTRLVHGLGETQYF. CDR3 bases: TGTGCCAGTAGTACCCGACTAGTTCACGGCCTCGGAGAGACCCAGTACTTC. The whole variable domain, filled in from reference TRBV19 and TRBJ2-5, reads DGGITQSPKYLFRKEGQNVTLSCEQNLNHDAMYWYRQDPGQGLRLIYYSQIVNDFQKGDIAEGYSVSREKKESFPLTVTSAQKNPTAFYLCASSTRLVHGLGETQYFGPGTRLLVL.

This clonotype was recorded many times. The CDR3, as DNA: TGTGCCAGCAGCTACCCCTCGGCGGGAAACACCATATATTTT. Protein sequence: CASSYPSAGNTIYF. The rearrangement joins TRBV7-2 to TRBJ1-3, with D hard to call. The CDR3 has 14 amino acids. Germline CDR1 is SGHTA and CDR2 is FQGNSA. V lost 4 bases, J lost 4 bases, and 11 bases lay in between. The variable domain in full, with the rest retrieved from reference TRBV7-2 and TRBJ1-3, is GAGVSQSPSNKVTEKGKDVELRCDPISGHTALYWYRQSLGQGLEFLIYFQGNSAPDKSGLPSDRFSAERTGGSVSTLTIQRTQQEDSAVYLCASSYPSAGNTIYFGEGSWLTVV.

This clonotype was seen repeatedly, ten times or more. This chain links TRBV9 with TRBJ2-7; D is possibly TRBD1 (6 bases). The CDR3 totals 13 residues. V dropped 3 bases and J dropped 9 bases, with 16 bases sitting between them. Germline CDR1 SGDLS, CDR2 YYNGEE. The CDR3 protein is CASSADRSVGQYF. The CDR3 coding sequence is TGTGCCAGCAGCGCCGACAGGTCCGTCGGGCAGTACTTC. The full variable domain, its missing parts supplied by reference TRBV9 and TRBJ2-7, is DSGVTQTPKHLITATGQRVTLRCSPRSGDLSVYWYQQSLDQGLQFLIQYYNGEERAKGNILERFSAQQFPDLHSELNLSSLELGDSALYFCASSADRSVGQYFGPGTRLTVT.

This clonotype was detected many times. The CDR3 loop is CASSLASRGGGNSYNEQFF. The CDR3 nucleotides are TGTGCCAGCAGCTTAGCCTCGAGGGGGGGGGGAAACTCCTACAATGAGCAGTTCTTC. The V gene is TRBV7-2, the J gene TRBJ2-1, with D perhaps TRBD2 (7 bases). The germline CDR1 and CDR2 sequences are SGHTA and FQGNSA. Trimming removed 0 bases at V and 0 bases at J, with 18 bases between. The CDR3 sequence is 19 residues long.

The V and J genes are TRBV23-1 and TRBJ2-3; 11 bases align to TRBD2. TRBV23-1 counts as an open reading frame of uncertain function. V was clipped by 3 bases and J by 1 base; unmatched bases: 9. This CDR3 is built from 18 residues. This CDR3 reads CASSHSTSLAGGTDTQYF. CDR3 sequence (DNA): TGCGCCAGCAGTCATTCCACTTCACTAGCGGGGGGCACAGATACGCAGTATTTT.

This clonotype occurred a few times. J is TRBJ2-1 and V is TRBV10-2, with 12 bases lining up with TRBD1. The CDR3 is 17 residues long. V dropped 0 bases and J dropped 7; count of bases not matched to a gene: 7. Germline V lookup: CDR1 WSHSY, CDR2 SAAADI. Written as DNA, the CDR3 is TGCGCCAGCAGTGAGTCGCGGGGACAGGGGGCTAGTAATGAGCAGTTCTTC. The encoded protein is CASSESRGQGASNEQFF.

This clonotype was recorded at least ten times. CDR3 protein: CASSFRRDLEFF. CDR3 nucleotides: TGTGCCAGCAGCTTCCGCCGGGACCTGGAGTTCTTC. This chain uses TRBV12-3 or TRBV12-4 with TRBJ2-1, with D possibly being TRBD1 or TRBD2 (5 bases each). CDR3 size: 12 residues. Trimming stripped 6 bases from V and 14 bases from J, with 17 bases between.

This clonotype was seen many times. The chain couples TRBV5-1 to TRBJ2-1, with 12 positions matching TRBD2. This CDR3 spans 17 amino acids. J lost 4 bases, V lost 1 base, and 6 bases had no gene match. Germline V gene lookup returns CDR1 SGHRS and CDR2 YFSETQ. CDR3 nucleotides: TGCGCCAGCAGCTTGCCTGGACTAGCGGGGAATTACAATGAGCAGTTCTTC. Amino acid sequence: CASSLPGLAGNYNEQFF.

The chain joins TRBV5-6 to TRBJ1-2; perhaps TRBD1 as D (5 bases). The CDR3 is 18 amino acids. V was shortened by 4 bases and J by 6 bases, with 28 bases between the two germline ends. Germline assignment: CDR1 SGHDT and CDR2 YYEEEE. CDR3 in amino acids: CASSRGHQGVGIENGYTF. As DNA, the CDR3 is TGTGCCAGCAGCCGCGGACACCAGGGCGTAGGCATAGAAAATGGCTACACCTTC.

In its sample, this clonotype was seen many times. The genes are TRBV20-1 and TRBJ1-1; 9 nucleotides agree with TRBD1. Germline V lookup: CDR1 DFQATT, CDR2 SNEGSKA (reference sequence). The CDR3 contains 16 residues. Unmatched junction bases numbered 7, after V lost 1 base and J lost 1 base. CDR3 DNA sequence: TGCAGTGCTAGAGGGACAGGGGTCACTGGGAACACTGAAGCTTTCTTT. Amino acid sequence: CSARGTGVTGNTEAFF.

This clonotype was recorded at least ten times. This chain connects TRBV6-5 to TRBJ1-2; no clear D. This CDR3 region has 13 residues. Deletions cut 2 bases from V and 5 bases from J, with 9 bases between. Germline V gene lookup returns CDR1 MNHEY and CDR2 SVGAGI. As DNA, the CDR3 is TGTGCCAGCAGTTACACTGTCCCTTATGGCTACACCTTC. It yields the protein CASSYTVPYGYTF.

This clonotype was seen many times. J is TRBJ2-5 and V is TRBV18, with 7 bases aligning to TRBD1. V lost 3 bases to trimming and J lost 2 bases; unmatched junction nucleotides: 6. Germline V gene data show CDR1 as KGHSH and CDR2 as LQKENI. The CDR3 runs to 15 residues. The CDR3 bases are TGTGCCAGCTCACCCCGGACAGGAGTACAAGAGACCCAGTACTTC. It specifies CASSPRTGVQETQYF.

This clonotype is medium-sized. Here the CDR3 DNA reads TGTGCCTGGAGCTCAACAGATCTAAGCGGCTACACCTTC. Protein: CAWSSTDLSGYTF. The gene calls are TRBV30 and TRBJ1-2; D unclear. The V end lost 3 bases, the J end lost 8 bases, and 16 bases lay between the germline ends. CDR3 length equals 13 residues. CDR1 and CDR2 (germline): GTSNPN, SVGIG (reference sequence).

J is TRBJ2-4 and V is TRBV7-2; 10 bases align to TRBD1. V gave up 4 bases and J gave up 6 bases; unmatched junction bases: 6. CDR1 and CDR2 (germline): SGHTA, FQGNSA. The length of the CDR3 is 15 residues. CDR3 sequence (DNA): TGTGCCAGCAGCTCGACAGGGGGCAGGGGAAACATTCAGTACTTC. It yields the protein CASSSTGGRGNIQYF.

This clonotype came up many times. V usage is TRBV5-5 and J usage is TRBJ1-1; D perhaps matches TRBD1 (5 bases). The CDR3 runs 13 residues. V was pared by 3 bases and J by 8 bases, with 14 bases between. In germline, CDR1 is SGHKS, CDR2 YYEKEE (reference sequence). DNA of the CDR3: TGTGCCAGCAGCTACGCAGACTGGGACGAAGCTTTCTTT. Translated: CASSYADWDEAFF. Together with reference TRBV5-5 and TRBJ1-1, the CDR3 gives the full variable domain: DAGVTQSPTHLIKTRGQQVTLRCSPISGHKSVSWYQQVLGQGPQFIFQYYEKEERGRGNFPDRFSARQFPNYSSELNVNALLLGDSALYLCASSYADWDEAFFGQGTRLTVV.